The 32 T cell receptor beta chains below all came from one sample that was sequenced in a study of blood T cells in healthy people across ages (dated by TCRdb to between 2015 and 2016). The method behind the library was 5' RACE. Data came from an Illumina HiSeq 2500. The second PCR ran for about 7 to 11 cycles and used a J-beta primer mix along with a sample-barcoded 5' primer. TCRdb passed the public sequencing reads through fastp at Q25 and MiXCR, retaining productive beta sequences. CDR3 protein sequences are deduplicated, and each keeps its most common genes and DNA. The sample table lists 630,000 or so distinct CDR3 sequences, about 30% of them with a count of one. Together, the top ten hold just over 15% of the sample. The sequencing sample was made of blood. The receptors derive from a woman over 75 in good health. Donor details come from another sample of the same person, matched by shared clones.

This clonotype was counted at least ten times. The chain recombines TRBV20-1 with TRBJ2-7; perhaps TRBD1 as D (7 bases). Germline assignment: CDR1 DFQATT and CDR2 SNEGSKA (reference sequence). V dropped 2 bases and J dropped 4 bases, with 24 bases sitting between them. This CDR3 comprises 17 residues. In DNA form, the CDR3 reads TGCAGTGCTAGACCCCTTTTAGGCAGGGGGGACTTGTACGAGCAGTACTTC. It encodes CSARPLLGRGDLYEQYF.

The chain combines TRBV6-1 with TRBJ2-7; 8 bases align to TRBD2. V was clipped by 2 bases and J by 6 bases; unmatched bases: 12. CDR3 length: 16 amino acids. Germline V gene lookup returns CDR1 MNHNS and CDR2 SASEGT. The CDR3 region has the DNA TGTGCCAGCAGTGAACTAGCGGGTGTTAGCGCAGGCGAGCAGTACTTC. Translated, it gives CASSELAGVSAGEQYF.

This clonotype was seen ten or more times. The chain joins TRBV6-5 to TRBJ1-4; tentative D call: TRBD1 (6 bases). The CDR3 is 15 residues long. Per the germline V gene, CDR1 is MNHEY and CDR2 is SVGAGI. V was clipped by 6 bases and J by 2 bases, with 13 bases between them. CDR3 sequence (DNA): TGTGCCAGCAGGAACAGGGTTGGGACTAATGAAAAACTGTTTTTT. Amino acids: CASRNRVGTNEKLFF.

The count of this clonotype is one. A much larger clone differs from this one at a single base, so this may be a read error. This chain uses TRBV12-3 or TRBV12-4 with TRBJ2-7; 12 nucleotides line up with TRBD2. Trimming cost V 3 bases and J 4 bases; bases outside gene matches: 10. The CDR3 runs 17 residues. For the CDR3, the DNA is TGTGCCAGCAGTTTGAGGGCTCTAGCGGGGGGGCGTTACGAGCAGTACTTC. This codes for CASSLRALAGGRYEQYF.

The CDR3 DNA is TGCAGTGCTACCCTCGGGGGCTCCGGGGGCACCATATATTTT. As protein: CSATLGGSGGTIYF. The rearrangement uses TRBV20-1 and TRBJ1-3; TRBD1 might be the D (6 bases). The CDR3 spans 14 residues. Germline CDR1 is DFQATT and CDR2 is SNEGSKA (reference sequence). Between the trimmed V and J ends, which lost 4 bases and 9 bases, there was a span of 19 bases.

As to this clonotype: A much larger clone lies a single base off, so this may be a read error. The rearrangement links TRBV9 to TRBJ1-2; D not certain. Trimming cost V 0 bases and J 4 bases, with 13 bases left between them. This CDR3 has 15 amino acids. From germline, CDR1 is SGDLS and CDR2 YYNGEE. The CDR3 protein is CASSVEAGRAYGYTF. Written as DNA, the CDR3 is TGTGCCAGCAGCGTAGAGGCAGGACGGGCCTATGGCTACACCTTC.

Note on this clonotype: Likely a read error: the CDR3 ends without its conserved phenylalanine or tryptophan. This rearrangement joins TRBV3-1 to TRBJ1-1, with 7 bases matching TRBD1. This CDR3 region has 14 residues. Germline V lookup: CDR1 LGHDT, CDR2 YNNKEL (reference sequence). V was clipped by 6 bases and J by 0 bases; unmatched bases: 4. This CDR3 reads CASRETGMNTEAFL. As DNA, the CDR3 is TGTGCCAGCAGAGAGACAGGGATGAACACTGAAGCTTTCTTG.

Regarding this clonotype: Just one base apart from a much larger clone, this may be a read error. The DNA of the CDR3 is TGTGCCGGCAATCGGGACGGAAATTACGAGCAGTACTTC. Translation: CAGNRDGNYEQYF. J is TRBJ2-7 and V is TRBV2; D possibly matches TRBD1 or TRBD2 (5 bases each). CDR1 is SNHLY, CDR2 FYNNEI, per germline. The CDR3 contains 13 residues. Trimming took off 11 bases at V and 4 bases at J, with 18 bases between the two ends.

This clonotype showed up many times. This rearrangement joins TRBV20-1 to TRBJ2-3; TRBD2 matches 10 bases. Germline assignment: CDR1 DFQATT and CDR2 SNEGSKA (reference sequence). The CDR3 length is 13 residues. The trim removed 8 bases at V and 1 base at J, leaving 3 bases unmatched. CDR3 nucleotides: TGCAGTTCCGGGACTAGCGGCACAGATACGCAGTATTTT. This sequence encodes CSSGTSGTDTQYF.

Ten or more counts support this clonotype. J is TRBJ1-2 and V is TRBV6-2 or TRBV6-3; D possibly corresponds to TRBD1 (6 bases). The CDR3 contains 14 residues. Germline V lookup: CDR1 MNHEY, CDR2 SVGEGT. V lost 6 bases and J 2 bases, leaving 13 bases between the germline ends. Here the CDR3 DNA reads TGTGCCAGCAGACCCCCCGGGACAAACTATGGCTACACCTTC. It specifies CASRPPGTNYGYTF.

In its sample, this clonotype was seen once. This CDR3 reads CASRPQAGNEKLFF. DNA of the CDR3: TGTGCCAGCAGACCACAGGCGGGTAATGAAAAACTGTTTTTT. The rearrangement joins TRBV2 to TRBJ1-4; D might be TRBD1 (5 bases). The germline V and J ends were trimmed by 6 bases and 4 bases, with 12 bases remaining between them. The CDR3 consists of 14 residues. CDR1 and CDR2 from the germline V gene are SNHLY and FYNNEI.

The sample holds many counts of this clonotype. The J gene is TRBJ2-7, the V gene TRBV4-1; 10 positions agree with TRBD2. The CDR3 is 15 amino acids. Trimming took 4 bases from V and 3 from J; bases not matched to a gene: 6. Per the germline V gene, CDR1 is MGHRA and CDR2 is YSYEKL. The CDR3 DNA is TGCGCCAGCAGCCCAGGACTAGCGGATATCTACGAGCAGTACTTC. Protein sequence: CASSPGLADIYEQYF.

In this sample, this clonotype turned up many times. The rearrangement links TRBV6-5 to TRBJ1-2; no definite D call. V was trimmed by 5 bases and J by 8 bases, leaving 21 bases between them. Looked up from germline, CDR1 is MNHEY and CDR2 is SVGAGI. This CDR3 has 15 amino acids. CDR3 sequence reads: CASSPSGSLTGGYTF. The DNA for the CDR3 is TGTGCCAGCAGTCCCTCCGGATCTCTAACTGGAGGCTACACCTTC.

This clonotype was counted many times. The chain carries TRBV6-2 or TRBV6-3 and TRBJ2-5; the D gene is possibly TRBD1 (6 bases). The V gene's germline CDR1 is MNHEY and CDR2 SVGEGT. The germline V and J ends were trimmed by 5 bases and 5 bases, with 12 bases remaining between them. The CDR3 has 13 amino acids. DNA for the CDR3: TGTGCCAGCAGTACACAGGGCACGGAGACCCAGTACTTC. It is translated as CASSTQGTETQYF.

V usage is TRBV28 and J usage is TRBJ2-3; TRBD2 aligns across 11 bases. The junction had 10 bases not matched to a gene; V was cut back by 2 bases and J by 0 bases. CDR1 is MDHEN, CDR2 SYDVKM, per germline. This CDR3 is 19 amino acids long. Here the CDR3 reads CASSLRGLSGRASTDTQYF. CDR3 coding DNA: TGTGCCAGCAGTTTAAGGGGGCTTAGCGGGAGGGCCAGCACAGATACGCAGTATTTT.

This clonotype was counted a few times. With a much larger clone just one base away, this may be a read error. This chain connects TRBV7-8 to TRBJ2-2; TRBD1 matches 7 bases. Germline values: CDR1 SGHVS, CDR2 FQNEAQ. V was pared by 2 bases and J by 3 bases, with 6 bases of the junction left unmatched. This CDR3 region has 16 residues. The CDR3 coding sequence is TGTGCCAGCAGCTTATTGGACAGGCGGTACACCGGGGAGCTGTTTTTT. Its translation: CASSLLDRRYTGELFF.

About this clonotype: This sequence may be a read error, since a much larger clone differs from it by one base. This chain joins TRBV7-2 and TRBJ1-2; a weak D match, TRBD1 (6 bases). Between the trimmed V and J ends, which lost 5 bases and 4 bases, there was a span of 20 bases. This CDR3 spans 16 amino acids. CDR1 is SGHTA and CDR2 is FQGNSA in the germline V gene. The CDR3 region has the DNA TGTGCCAGCAGCACCGCCGGGCAGGGGCCTTTCTATGGCTACACCTTC. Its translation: CASSTAGQGPFYGYTF.

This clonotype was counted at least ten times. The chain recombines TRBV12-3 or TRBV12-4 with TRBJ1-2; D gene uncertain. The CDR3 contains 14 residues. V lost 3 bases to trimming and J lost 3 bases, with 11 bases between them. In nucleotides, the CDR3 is TGTGCCAGCAGTTTGATTGGGGTCCACTATGGCTACACCTTC. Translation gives CASSLIGVHYGYTF.

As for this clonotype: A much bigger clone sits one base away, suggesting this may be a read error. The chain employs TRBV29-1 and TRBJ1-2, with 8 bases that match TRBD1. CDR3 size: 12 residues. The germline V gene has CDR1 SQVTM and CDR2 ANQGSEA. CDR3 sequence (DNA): TGCGGCGCCGGACAGGGAAACTATGGCTACACCTTC. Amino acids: CGAGQGNYGYTF.

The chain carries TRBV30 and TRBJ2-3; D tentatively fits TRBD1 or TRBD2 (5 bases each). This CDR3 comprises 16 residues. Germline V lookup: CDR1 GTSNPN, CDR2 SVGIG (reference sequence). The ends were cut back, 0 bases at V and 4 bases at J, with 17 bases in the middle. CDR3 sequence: CAWSVDGANRADTQYF. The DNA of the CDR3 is TGTGCCTGGAGTGTAGACGGGGCGAATAGGGCAGATACGCAGTATTTT.

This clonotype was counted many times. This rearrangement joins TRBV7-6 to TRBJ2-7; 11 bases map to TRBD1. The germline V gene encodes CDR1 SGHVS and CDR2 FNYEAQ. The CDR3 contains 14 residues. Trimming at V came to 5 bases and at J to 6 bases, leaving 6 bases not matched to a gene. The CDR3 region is CASSTGQGASEQYF. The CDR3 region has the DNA TGTGCCAGCAGCACAGGACAGGGGGCTAGCGAGCAGTACTTC.

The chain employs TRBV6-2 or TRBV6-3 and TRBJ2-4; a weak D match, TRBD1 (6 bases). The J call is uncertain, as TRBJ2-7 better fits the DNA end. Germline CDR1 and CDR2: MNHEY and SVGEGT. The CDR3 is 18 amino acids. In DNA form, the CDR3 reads TGTGCCAGCAGTTACCAGAGTGACAGGAAACTTCGGCAAGGCGAGCAGTACTTC. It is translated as CASSYQSDRKLRQGEQYF.

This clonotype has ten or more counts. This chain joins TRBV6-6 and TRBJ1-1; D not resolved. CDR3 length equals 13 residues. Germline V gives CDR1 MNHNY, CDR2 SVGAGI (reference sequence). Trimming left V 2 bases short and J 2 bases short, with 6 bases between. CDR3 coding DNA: TGTGCCAGCAGTTACGCAGATAACACTGAAGCTTTCTTT. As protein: CASSYADNTEAFF.

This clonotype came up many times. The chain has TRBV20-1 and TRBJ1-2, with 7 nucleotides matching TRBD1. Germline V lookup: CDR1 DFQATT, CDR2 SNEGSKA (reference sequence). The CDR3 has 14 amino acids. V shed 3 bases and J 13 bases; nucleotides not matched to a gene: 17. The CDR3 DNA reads TGCAGTGCTAGTCCAACGCCAGGGGGACGAGGCGGCACCTTC. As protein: CSASPTPGGRGGTF.

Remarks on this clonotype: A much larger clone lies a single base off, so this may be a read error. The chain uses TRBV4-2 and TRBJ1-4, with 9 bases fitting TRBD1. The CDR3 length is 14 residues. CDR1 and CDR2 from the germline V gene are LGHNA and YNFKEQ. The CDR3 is CASSRDRVEEKRFF. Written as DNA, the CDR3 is TGTGCCAGCAGCCGGGACAGGGTTGAAGAAAAACGGTTTTTT.

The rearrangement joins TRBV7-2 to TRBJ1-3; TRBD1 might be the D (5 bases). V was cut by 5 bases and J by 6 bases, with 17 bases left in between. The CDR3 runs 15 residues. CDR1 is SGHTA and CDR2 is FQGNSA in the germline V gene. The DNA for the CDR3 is TGTGCCAGCAGCCCATCCGGTGGAGGGGTAAACACCATATATTTT. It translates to CASSPSGGGVNTIYF.

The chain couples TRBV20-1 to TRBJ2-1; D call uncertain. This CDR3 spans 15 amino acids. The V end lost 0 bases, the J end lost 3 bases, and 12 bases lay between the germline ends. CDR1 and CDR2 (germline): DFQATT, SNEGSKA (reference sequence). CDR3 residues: CSAREEIGSYNEQFF. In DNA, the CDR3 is TGCAGTGCTAGAGAGGAAATCGGAAGCTACAATGAGCAGTTCTTC.

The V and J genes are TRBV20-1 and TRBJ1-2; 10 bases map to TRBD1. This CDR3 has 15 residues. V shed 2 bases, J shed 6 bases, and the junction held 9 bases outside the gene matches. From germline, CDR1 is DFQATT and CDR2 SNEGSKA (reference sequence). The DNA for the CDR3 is TGCAGTGCTAGACTTATTTCGGACAGGGGGGATGGCTACACCTTC. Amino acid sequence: CSARLISDRGDGYTF.

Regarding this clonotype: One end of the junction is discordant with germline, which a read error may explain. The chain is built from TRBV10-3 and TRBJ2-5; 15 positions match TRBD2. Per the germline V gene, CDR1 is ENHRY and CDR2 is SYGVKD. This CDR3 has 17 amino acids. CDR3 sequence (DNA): TGTGCCATCGGAGGGACTAGCGGGGGGAGCCCCCAAAAGACCCAGTACTTC. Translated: CAIGGTSGGSPQKTQYF.

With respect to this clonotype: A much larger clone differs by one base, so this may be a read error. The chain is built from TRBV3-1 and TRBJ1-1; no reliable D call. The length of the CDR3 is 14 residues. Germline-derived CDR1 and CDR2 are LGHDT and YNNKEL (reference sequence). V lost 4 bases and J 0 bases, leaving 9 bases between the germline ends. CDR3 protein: CASSPSWVNTEAFF. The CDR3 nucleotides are TGTGCCAGCAGCCCTAGTTGGGTGAACACTGAAGCTTTCTTT. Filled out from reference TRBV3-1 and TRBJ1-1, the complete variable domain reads DTAVSQTPKYLVTQMGNDKSIKCEQNLGHDTMYWYKQDSKKFLKIMFSYNNKELIINETVPNRFSPKSPDKAHLNLHINSLELGDSAVYFCASSPSWVNTEAFFGQGTRLTVV.

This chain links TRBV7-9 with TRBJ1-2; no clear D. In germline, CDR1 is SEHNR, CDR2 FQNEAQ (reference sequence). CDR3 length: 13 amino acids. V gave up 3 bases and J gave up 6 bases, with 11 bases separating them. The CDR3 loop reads CASSFGQDHGYTF. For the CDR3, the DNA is TGTGCCAGCAGCTTCGGCCAGGACCATGGCTACACCTTC.

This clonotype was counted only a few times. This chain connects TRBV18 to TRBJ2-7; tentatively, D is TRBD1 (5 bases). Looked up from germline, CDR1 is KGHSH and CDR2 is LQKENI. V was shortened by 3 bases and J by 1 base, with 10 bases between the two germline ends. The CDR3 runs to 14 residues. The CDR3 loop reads CASSPRQTSYEQYF. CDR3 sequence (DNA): TGTGCCAGCTCACCGCGACAGACGTCCTACGAGCAGTACTTC.